These 14 T cell receptor beta chains were sequenced from one sample in a study of blood T cell repertoires in COVID-19. The data were produced by immunoSEQ multiplex PCR, yet TCRdb's version contains in-frame clones alone and is incomplete. The sample includes about 150,000 clones, roughly 87% of them seen just once. The sequencing sample was made of PBMCs or T cells enriched from blood (not recorded which). Receptors originate from a woman in her forties or fifties who had recovered from COVID-19.

In DNA, the CDR3 is TGCAGTGCTAGTTTGCGGGAGGGGACAGATACGCAGTATTTT. Translating it yields CSASLREGTDTQYF. The chain uses TRBV20-1 and TRBJ2-3; 9 nucleotides match TRBD2. With V trimmed by 3 bases and J by 3 bases, 4 bases remained unmatched. The CDR3 consists of 14 residues. Germline-derived CDR1 and CDR2 are DFQATT and SNEGSKA (reference sequence).

A note on this clone: This CDR3 is also generated by other DNA sequences in the sample. The CDR3 sequence: CATSGDSSGANVLTF. The CDR3 bases are TGTGCCACCAGCGGGGACAGCTCTGGGGCCAACGTCCTGACTTTC. The chain combines TRBV15 with TRBJ2-6; 7 nucleotides align to TRBD1. From germline, CDR1 is LNHNV and CDR2 YYDKDF (reference sequence). The CDR3 is 15 residues long. The J segment lost 0 bases and the V segment lost 5 bases, leaving 1 base of the junction unmatched.

V gene TRBV7-6 combines with J gene TRBJ2-1; D unclear. V lost 2 bases and J 1 base, leaving 3 bases between the germline ends. The CDR3 covers 13 residues. Germline V gives CDR1 SGHVS, CDR2 FNYEAQ. The CDR3 DNA is TGTGCCAGCAGCTTACAGTCCTACAATGAGCAGTTCTTC. Protein: CASSLQSYNEQFF.

The chain links TRBV18 to TRBJ1-1; 11 positions match TRBD1. Losses at the gene ends were 3 bases for V and 10 bases for J; bases not matched to a gene: 1. The CDR3 extends over 12 amino acids. Germline assignment: CDR1 KGHSH and CDR2 LQKENI. CDR3 DNA sequence: TGTGCCAGCTCACCGGGACAGGGGGGAGCTTTCTTT. As protein: CASSPGQGGAFF.

This sequence joins TRBV30 and TRBJ1-5; 7 bases map to TRBD1. Germline V CDR1 and CDR2: GTSNPN, SVGIG (reference sequence). The CDR3 runs to 15 residues. After removal of 3 bases from V and 2 bases from J, the junction contained 7 bases not matched to a gene. The CDR3 sequence: CAWSNLGTGNQPQHF. In nucleotides, the CDR3 is TGTGCCTGGAGCAACCTTGGGACAGGCAATCAGCCCCAGCATTTT.

This rearrangement joins TRBV19 to TRBJ2-2; 8 bases map to TRBD2. Trimming removed 4 bases from V and 5 bases from J; junction bases left unmatched: 3. Germline CDR1 is LNHDA and CDR2 is SQIVND (reference sequence). The CDR3 spans 14 residues. In nucleotides, the CDR3 is TGTGCCAGTAGTAGCGGGAGGTGGACCGGGGAGCTGTTTTTT. It encodes CASSSGRWTGELFF.

Written as DNA, the CDR3 is TGTGCCACCAGTGGTCCCAGGGCGAACACCGGGGAGCTGTTTTTT. Translating it yields CATSGPRANTGELFF. The chain uses TRBV24-1 and TRBJ2-2, with D maybe TRBD1 (5 bases). V was shortened by 5 bases and J by 0 bases, with 9 bases between the two germline ends. CDR3 length: 15 amino acids. Looked up from germline, CDR1 is KGHDR and CDR2 is SFDVKD.

The chain recombines TRBV6-5 with TRBJ2-7, with 11 bases aligning to TRBD2. CDR1 and CDR2 (germline): MNHEY, SVGAGI. This CDR3 contains 14 residues. V lost 8 bases, J lost 3 bases, and 6 bases stayed unmatched. The CDR3 coding sequence is TGTGCCAGCCGGAAAGGACTAGCGGGCTACGAGCAGTACTTC. Translated, it gives CASRKGLAGYEQYF.

The V and J genes are TRBV5-6 and TRBJ2-7, with 7 bases lining up with TRBD1. Germline-derived CDR1 and CDR2 are SGHDT and YYEEEE. This CDR3 region has 19 residues. Trimming took 4 bases from V and 2 from J; bases not matched to a gene: 21. The CDR3 nucleotides are TGTGCCAGCAGCCCGGACAGGCCCAAAGGGCGGGCCTTCACCTACGAGCAGTACTTC. Protein product: CASSPDRPKGRAFTYEQYF. Combining the CDR3 with reference TRBV5-6 and TRBJ2-7 gives the whole variable domain DAGVTQSPTHLIKTRGQQVTLRCSPKSGHDTVSWYQQALGQGPQFIFQYYEEEERQRGNFPDRFSGHQFPNYSSELNVNALLLGDSALYLCASSPDRPKGRAFTYEQYFGPGTRLTVT.

The rearrangement uses TRBV30 and TRBJ1-1; 7 nucleotides match TRBD1. CDR1 is GTSNPN, CDR2 SVGIG, per germline (reference sequence). V lost 3 bases, J lost 4 bases, and 17 bases stayed unmatched. This CDR3 is 17 amino acids long. In nucleotides, the CDR3 is TGTGCCTGGAGGGGTACCTCAGGGGGGCCCCCCCGCACTGAAGCTTTCTTT. Translating gives CAWRGTSGGPPRTEAFF.

V is TRBV24-1 and J is TRBJ2-5; 11 bases map to TRBD1. V shed 0 bases, J shed 5 bases, and the junction held 13 bases outside the gene matches. There are 19 residues in the CDR3. Germline V CDR1 and CDR2: KGHDR, SFDVKD. CDR3: CATSDLPLGTGGNRETQYF. CDR3 nucleotide sequence: TGTGCCACCAGTGATTTGCCCTTAGGGACAGGGGGGAACAGGGAGACCCAGTACTTC.

J is TRBJ1-5 and V is TRBV19; D ambiguous. The CDR3 has 15 amino acids. CDR1 is LNHDA, CDR2 SQIVND, per germline (reference sequence). The germline V and J ends were trimmed by 6 bases and 3 bases, with 15 bases remaining between them. The CDR3 DNA reads as TGTGCCAGTAGACGAGGGTCCGCAAACAATCAGCCCCAGCATTTT. Encoded protein: CASRRGSANNQPQHF.

V and J are TRBV7-2 and TRBJ1-2, with TRBD1 as a possible D gene (6 bases). Germline lookup yields CDR1 SGHTA and CDR2 FQGNSA. The V end lost 1 base, the J end lost 8 bases, and 14 bases lay between the germline ends. This CDR3 is built from 14 residues. CDR3 amino acids: CASSLEPQGWGYTF. CDR3 DNA: TGTGCCAGCAGCTTAGAGCCACAGGGTTGGGGCTACACCTTC.

The chain carries TRBV5-5 and TRBJ2-2, with 13 bases matching TRBD2. Germline V gene data show CDR1 as SGHKS and CDR2 as YYEKEE (reference sequence). The length of the CDR3 is 15 residues. With 4 bases clipped from V and 8 bases from J, the junction kept 5 bases outside the gene matches. CDR3 residues: CASSRPGLAGGELFF. The CDR3 DNA reads TGTGCCAGCAGCCGCCCGGGACTAGCGGGAGGGGAGCTGTTTTTT.